A single TCR beta chain is shown here with its context. Its antigen remains unidentified. Germline CDR1 and CDR2: SGHRS and YFSETQ. There are 17 residues in the CDR3. The V end was cut by 0 bases, the J end by 4 bases, with 17 bases between. The entry originates in a study of T cells after yellow fever vaccination. Whole-study context: SMART-Seq v4 Ultra Low Input prepared the low-cell-number fractions.

It was through 5'RACE template switching that TCR cDNA was made, with a universal primer site and UMIs added. From the 5' RACE reads, TCRdb called clonotypes with MiXCR, one entry per CDR3 protein. The sample has 300,000 to 400,000 distinct CDR3 sequences, approximately 11% seen once. Study findings and constraints: Post-booster samples contained most primary-vaccination clones (roughly 96% CD4, 70% to 90% CD8).

The starting material was CD4+ T cells sorted from PBMCs, obtained 45 days after the yellow fever booster vaccination. The clonotype originates from a man aged 18 to 35 who received the YFV17D yellow fever vaccine. The rearrangement links TRBV5-1 to TRBJ2-4; D is possibly TRBD2 (7 bases). The CDR3 sequence is CASSLVAFGGRKNIQYF. The CDR3, as DNA: TGCGCCAGCAGCTTGGTTGCTTTCGGGGGGCGAAAAAACATTCAGTACTTC.